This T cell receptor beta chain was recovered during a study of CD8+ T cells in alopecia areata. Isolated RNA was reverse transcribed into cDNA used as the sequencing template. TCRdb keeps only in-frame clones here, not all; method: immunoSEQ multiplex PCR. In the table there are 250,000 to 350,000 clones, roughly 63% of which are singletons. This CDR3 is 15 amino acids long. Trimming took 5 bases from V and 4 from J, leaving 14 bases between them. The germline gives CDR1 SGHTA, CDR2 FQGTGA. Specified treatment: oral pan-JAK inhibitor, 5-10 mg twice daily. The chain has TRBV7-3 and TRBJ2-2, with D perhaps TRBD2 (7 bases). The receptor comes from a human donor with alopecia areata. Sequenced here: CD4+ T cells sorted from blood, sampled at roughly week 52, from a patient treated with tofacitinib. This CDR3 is CASSPRGGGTGELFF. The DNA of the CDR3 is TGTGCCAGCAGCCCCCGGGGAGGGGGCACCGGGGAGCTGTTTTTT.